These 24 T cell receptor beta chains share one sample of origin, sequenced in a study of cytomegalovirus exposure and HLA in healthy donors. In the PCR, 60 Vbeta and 13 Jbeta primers were used. The repertoire was sequenced with immunoSEQ multiplex PCR; TCRdb's copy has only in-frame clones and lacks some. The sample shows about 130,000 clones, about 10% of them seen only once. Sample: PBMCs. The origin of the receptors is a woman aged 18-29 years in good health and CMV-seropositive.

The gene calls are TRBV18 and TRBJ2-3; tentative D call: TRBD1 (5 bases). CDR1 and CDR2 from the germline V gene are KGHSH and LQKENI. CDR3 length: 17 amino acids. V lost 4 bases, J lost 4 bases, and 21 bases lay in between. In DNA, the CDR3 is TGTGCCAGCTCACTTATCGGATCTCCAGGGAATGCAGATACGCAGTATTTT. Encoded protein: CASSLIGSPGNADTQYF. Complete variable domain (other parts from reference TRBV18 and TRBJ2-3): NAGVMQNPRHLVRRRGQEARLRCSPMKGHSHVYWYRQLPEEGLKFMVYLQKENIIDESGMPKERFSAEFPKEGPSILRIQQVVRGDSAAYFCASSLIGSPGNADTQYFGPGTRLTVL.

On this clone: One junction end disagrees with the germline gene, perhaps due to a read error. The chain couples TRBV18 to TRBJ2-1, with 8 bases identical to TRBD2. Germline CDR1 is KGHSH and CDR2 is LQKENI. The CDR3 runs 15 residues. CDR3 coding DNA: TGTGCCAGCTCATCACCAGGACTAGCCAACAATGAGCAGTTCTTC. The encoded protein is CASSSPGLANNEQFF.

This chain links TRBV13 with TRBJ2-5, with TRBD2 as a possible D gene (6 bases). Trimming took 4 bases from V and 4 from J, leaving 13 bases between them. The germline V gene encodes CDR1 PRHDT and CDR2 FYEKMQ (reference sequence). There are 14 residues in the CDR3. The CDR3 sequence: CASSSTSLGETQYF. CDR3 in DNA: TGTGCCAGCAGCTCGACTAGTCTCGGAGAGACCCAGTACTTC.

This clone was recorded a few times. As DNA, the CDR3 is TGTGCCAGCCGAGGAAGCGGGAGGGCCGGGGAGCTGTTTTTT. Translated, it gives CASRGSGRAGELFF. This rearrangement joins TRBV6-5 to TRBJ2-2; 10 positions match TRBD2. The CDR3 is 14 amino acids. Germline values: CDR1 MNHEY, CDR2 SVGAGI. The junction had 6 bases not matched to a gene; V was cut back by 8 bases and J by 6 bases.

This clone showed up just a few times. J is TRBJ2-3 and V is TRBV16; D is perhaps TRBD1 (6 bases). Looked up from germline, CDR1 is KGHSY and CDR2 is FQNENV. V was cut by 2 bases and J by 2 bases, with 17 bases left in between. This CDR3 has 17 amino acids. The CDR3 coding sequence is TGTGCCAGCAGCCAACCGACAGGCAATCCTAACACAGATACGCAGTATTTT. Its translation: CASSQPTGNPNTDTQYF.

This clone has a handful of counts. The rearrangement joins TRBV5-1 to TRBJ1-1; TRBD1 matches 8 bases. J gave up 4 bases and V 2 bases, and 7 bases lay outside the gene matches. The CDR3 totals 15 residues. Germline loops: CDR1 SGHRS, CDR2 YFSETQ. This CDR3 reads CASSFGAGTGTEAFF. The CDR3 DNA reads TGCGCCAGCAGCTTCGGAGCCGGGACAGGCACTGAAGCTTTCTTT.

The sample holds a few counts of this clone. The rearrangement joins TRBV10-3 to TRBJ1-1; weak D call: TRBD1 (6 bases). Germline CDR1 reads ENHRY; CDR2 reads SYGVKD. The V gene lost 11 bases and the J gene lost 2 bases, with 9 bases spanning the gap. This CDR3 is 11 amino acids long. CDR3 loop: CAARGNTEAFF. The CDR3 nucleotides read TGTGCCGCCAGGGGAAACACTGAAGCTTTCTTT.

This clone has a count of ten or more. This chain connects TRBV2 to TRBJ2-7; 9 bases align to TRBD2. The CDR3 runs to 14 residues. Germline loops: CDR1 SNHLY, CDR2 FYNNEI. V gave up 4 bases and J gave up 4 bases; unmatched junction bases: 5. CDR3 DNA: TGTGCCAGCAGTGTGCGGGAGGGCCAGTACGAGCAGTACTTC. It translates to CASSVREGQYEQYF.

The J gene is TRBJ1-2, the V gene TRBV6-5; TRBD1 might be the D (6 bases). This CDR3 region has 14 residues. Germline values: CDR1 MNHEY, CDR2 SVGAGI. Deletions cut 1 base from V and 7 bases from J, with 13 bases between. The CDR3, as DNA: TGTGCCAGCAGTTACTTCGGGGACAAAGGTGGCTACACCTTC. This gives the protein CASSYFGDKGGYTF.

This clone was counted only a few times. This rearrangement joins TRBV29-1 to TRBJ1-5; D gene unclear. Per the germline V gene, CDR1 is SQVTM and CDR2 is ANQGSEA. The V and J ends lost 7 bases and 4 bases respectively, with 17 bases between them. The CDR3 is 14 residues long. CDR3 bases: TGCAGCGCCTCGCCGACTGTATGGAATCAGCCCCAGCATTTT. Encoded protein: CSASPTVWNQPQHF.

This clone appeared a few times. At one of its ends the junction is not consistent with the germline gene, which may arise from a read error. The sample holds other DNA sequences that translate to the same CDR3. The V call is TRBV4-1, the J call TRBJ1-1, with D uncertain. There are 12 residues in the CDR3. Per the germline V gene, CDR1 is MGHRA and CDR2 is YSYEKL. The CDR3 region is CASSHLGTEAFF. CDR3 DNA sequence: TGCGCCAGCAGCCACCTAGGCACTGAAGCCTTCTTT.

The chain employs TRBV21-1 and TRBJ2-1; TRBD1 was called by the table and not checked on the DNA. TRBV21-1 corresponds to a pseudogene. The length of the CDR3 is 15 residues. CDR3 region: CASGPRQGKDNEQFF. The CDR3 coding sequence is TGTGCCAGCGGGCCACGACAGGGGAAGGACAATGAGCAGTTCTTC.

This clone was seen a few times. V gene TRBV10-2 combines with J gene TRBJ2-1; D unresolved. In germline, CDR1 is WSHSY, CDR2 SAAADI. This CDR3 region has 15 residues. V was cut by 6 bases and J by 7 bases, with 19 bases left in between. The CDR3 nucleotides are TGCGCCAGCAGGGCCCTAGTATCGGCGTTGAATGAGCAGTTCTTC. It is translated as CASRALVSALNEQFF.

The V and J genes are TRBV5-4 and TRBJ2-5; the D is unclear. The CDR3 spans 14 residues. Trimming took 1 base from V and 0 from J, leaving 7 bases between them. CDR1 and CDR2 from the germline V gene are SGHNT and YYREEE (reference sequence). The CDR3: CASSLSADQETQYF. The CDR3 DNA reads as TGTGCCAGCAGCTTGTCTGCGGACCAAGAGACCCAGTACTTC.

This clone has only a few counts. This chain connects TRBV14 to TRBJ1-1; D unclear. The CDR3 runs to 13 residues. V was trimmed by 2 bases and J by 10 bases, leaving 14 bases between them. Germline loops: CDR1 SGHDN, CDR2 FVKESK. The CDR3 nucleotides are TGTGCCAGCAGCCAACTAGGCAGCTATGGAGCTTTCTTT. It codes for CASSQLGSYGAFF.

This clone was recorded a few times. The CDR3 protein is CASSLEESSYNEQFF. The CDR3 DNA sequence: TGTGCCAGCAGCTTAGAGGAGAGCTCCTACAATGAGCAGTTCTTC. This chain uses TRBV11-3 with TRBJ2-1; the D is unclear. Germline-derived CDR1 and CDR2 are SGHNT and YENEEA. This CDR3 contains 15 residues. Trimming cost V 0 bases and J 0 bases, with 6 bases left between them.

In this sample, this clone turned up a few times. The V gene is TRBV5-1, the J gene TRBJ1-4, with 9 positions matching TRBD1. V trimming: 3 bases; J trimming: 8 bases; junction bases outside the gene matches: 5. The CDR3 is 14 residues long. Per the germline V gene, CDR1 is SGHRS and CDR2 is YFSETQ. CDR3 residues: CASSSGQGREKLFF. As DNA, the CDR3 is TGCGCCAGCAGCTCCGGACAGGGGAGAGAAAAACTGTTTTTT.

This clone was picked up a small number of times. The V and J genes are TRBV5-1 and TRBJ2-5; the D gene is possibly TRBD2 (5 bases). Germline assignment: CDR1 SGHRS and CDR2 YFSETQ. Trimming shortened V by 2 bases and J by 2 bases, and 13 bases separated the two germline ends. This CDR3 contains 15 residues. CDR3 sequence reads: CASSFQADNQETQYF. Written as DNA, the CDR3 is TGCGCCAGCAGCTTCCAAGCGGATAATCAAGAGACCCAGTACTTC.

This clone turned up a few times. The chain has TRBV5-1 and TRBJ2-5; D unresolved. V lost 1 base and J 1 base, leaving 8 bases between the germline ends. CDR1 and CDR2 from the germline V gene are SGHRS and YFSETQ. CDR3 length: 14 residues. CDR3 region: CASSLIGGQETQYF. The CDR3 DNA reads TGCGCCAGCAGCTTGATAGGCGGCCAAGAGACCCAGTACTTC.

This chain links TRBV30 with TRBJ2-7, with D perhaps TRBD2 (6 bases). The CDR3 sequence is 11 residues long. Germline CDR1 reads GTSNPN; CDR2 reads SVGIG (reference sequence). V lost 3 bases, J lost 5 bases, and 8 bases lay in between. The DNA of the CDR3 is TGTGCCTGGAGCTGGGGGGACGAGCAGTACTTC. Amino acid sequence: CAWSWGDEQYF.

The sample holds a few counts of this clone. The chain links TRBV7-8 to TRBJ1-1, with TRBD1 as a possible D gene (6 bases). V lost 7 bases and J 4 bases, leaving 16 bases between the germline ends. Germline assignment: CDR1 SGHVS and CDR2 FQNEAQ. This CDR3 contains 14 residues. CDR3 in amino acids: CASTLGGLVTEAFF. CDR3 nucleotide sequence: TGTGCCAGCACCCTCGGGGGGCTGGTCACTGAAGCTTTCTTT. Full variable domain (outside the CDR3, taken from reference TRBV7-8 and TRBJ1-1): GAGVSQSPRYKVAKRGQDVALRCDPISGHVSLFWYQQALGQGPEFLTYFQNEAQLDKSGLPSDRFFAERPEGSVSTLKIQRTQQEDSAVYLCASTLGGLVTEAFFGQGTRLTVV.

The table lists this clone with a few counts. This chain links TRBV4-1 with TRBJ1-2; D unclear. Trimming left V 5 bases short and J 7 bases short, with 17 bases between. The CDR3 covers 14 residues. Germline V CDR1 and CDR2: MGHRA, YSYEKL. As DNA, the CDR3 is TGCGCCAGCAGCAATTTCGTGAGGGTTCGTGGCTACACCTTC. Translated, it gives CASSNFVRVRGYTF.

The V and J genes are TRBV23-1 and TRBJ2-5; D might be TRBD2 (5 bases). TRBV23-1 is noted as an ORF with a role that remains uncertain. V lost 6 bases and J 5 bases, leaving 7 bases between the germline ends. The CDR3 spans 11 residues. CDR3 protein: CASSRGETQYF. The CDR3 bases are TGCGCCAGCAGCCGAGGGGAGACCCAGTACTTC.

This CDR3 reads CASSLVESTLLNYGYTF. In nucleotides, the CDR3 is TGTGCCAGCAGTTTAGTCGAGTCCACCCTACTCAACTATGGCTACACCTTC. The chain has TRBV28 and TRBJ1-2; D is undetermined. CDR3 length equals 17 residues. The V gene's germline CDR1 is MDHEN and CDR2 SYDVKM. The ends were cut back, 2 bases at V and 2 bases at J, with 18 bases in the middle.